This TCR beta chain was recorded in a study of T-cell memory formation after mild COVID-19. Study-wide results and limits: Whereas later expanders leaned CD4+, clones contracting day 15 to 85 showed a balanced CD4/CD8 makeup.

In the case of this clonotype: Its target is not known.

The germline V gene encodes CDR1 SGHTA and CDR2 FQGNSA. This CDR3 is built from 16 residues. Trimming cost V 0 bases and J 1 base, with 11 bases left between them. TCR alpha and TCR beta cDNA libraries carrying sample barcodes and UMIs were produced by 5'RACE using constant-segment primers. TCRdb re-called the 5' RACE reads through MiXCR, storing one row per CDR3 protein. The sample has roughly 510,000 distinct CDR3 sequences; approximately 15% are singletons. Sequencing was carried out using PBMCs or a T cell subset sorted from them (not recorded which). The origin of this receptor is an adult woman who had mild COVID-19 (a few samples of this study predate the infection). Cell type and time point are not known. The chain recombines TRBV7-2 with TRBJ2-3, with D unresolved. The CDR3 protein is CASSLALGMGTDTQYF. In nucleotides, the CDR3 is TGTGCCAGCAGCTTAGCTCTAGGGATGGGCACAGATACGCAGTATTTT.